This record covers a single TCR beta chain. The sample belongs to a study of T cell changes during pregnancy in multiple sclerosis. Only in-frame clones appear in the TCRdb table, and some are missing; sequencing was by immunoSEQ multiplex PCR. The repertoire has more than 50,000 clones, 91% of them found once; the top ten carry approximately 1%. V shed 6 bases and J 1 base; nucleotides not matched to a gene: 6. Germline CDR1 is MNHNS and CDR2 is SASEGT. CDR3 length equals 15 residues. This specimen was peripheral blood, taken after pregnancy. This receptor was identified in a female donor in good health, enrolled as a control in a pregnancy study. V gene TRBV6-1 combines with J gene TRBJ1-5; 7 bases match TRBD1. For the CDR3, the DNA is TGTGCCAGCAGGGAGACAGGGCGGAGCAATCAGCCCCAGCATTTT. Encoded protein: CASRETGRSNQPQHF.